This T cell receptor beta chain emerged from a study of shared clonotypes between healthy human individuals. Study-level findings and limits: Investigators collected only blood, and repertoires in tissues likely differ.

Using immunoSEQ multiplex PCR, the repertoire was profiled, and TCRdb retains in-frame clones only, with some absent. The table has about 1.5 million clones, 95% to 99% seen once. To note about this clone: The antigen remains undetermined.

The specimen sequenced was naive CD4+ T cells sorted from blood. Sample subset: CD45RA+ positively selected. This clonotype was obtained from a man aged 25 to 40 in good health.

The CDR3 DNA reads as TGTGCCATCAGTGATGGGACAGGCGAGCAGTACTTC. This encodes CAISDGTGEQYF. The rearrangement links TRBV10-3 to TRBJ2-7; 8 nucleotides line up with TRBD1. The CDR3 covers 12 residues. CDR1 ENHRY and CDR2 SYGVKD come from the germline V gene. J gave up 6 bases and V 3 bases, and 1 base lay outside the gene matches.